These 29 T cell receptor beta chains were sequenced from one sample in a study of blood T cells in healthy people across ages. The use of a sample-barcoded 5' primer and a J-beta primer mix characterized a second PCR of roughly 7 to 11 cycles. TCRdb analysed the 5' RACE reads with MiXCR anew, one entry per CDR3 protein. Of about 780,000 distinct CDR3 sequences in the sample, about 46% are singletons; the top ten hold less than 20%. Specimen: blood. The origin of the receptors is an older man in good health.

In this sample, this clonotype turned up once. This rearrangement joins TRBV7-9 to TRBJ1-3, with D possibly matching TRBD1 (6 bases). Germline V CDR1 and CDR2: SEHNR, FQNEAQ (reference sequence). This CDR3 is built from 17 residues. V was shortened by 1 base and J by 3 bases, with 16 bases between the two germline ends. DNA for the CDR3: TGTGCCAGCAGCTTAGTATTTGGCAGGGGTGATGGAAACACCATATATTTT. It encodes CASSLVFGRGDGNTIYF. Based on the CDR3 plus reference TRBV7-9 and TRBJ1-3, the full variable domain is DTGVSQNPRHKITKRGQNVTFRCDPISEHNRLYWYRQTLGQGPEFLTYFQNEAQLEKSRLLSDRFSAERPKGSFSTLEIQRTEQGDSAMYLCASSLVFGRGDGNTIYFGEGSWLTVV.

The V gene is TRBV20-1, the J gene TRBJ1-1; 7 bases match TRBD1. The V and J ends lost 5 bases and 4 bases, in that order; junction bases with no gene match: 7. Germline V gives CDR1 DFQATT, CDR2 SNEGSKA (reference sequence). This CDR3 has 13 amino acids. The CDR3 DNA reads as TGCAGTGCTCACAGGGGAGGGAGCACTGAAGCTTTCTTT. Protein: CSAHRGGSTEAFF.

The chain has TRBV7-8 and TRBJ2-7; a possible D gene is TRBD2 (5 bases). Germline CDR1 and CDR2: SGHVS and FQNEAQ. Trimming stripped 2 bases from V and 4 bases from J, with 15 bases between. This CDR3 spans 15 amino acids. The CDR3 DNA follows: TGTGCCAGCAGCTTACTGGCCACGGGGATTTACGAGCAGTACTTC. Translation: CASSLLATGIYEQYF.

The chain uses TRBV3-1 and TRBJ2-3; TRBD2 agrees at 9 bases. The CDR3 loop spans 16 amino acids. From germline, CDR1 is LGHDT and CDR2 YNNKEL (reference sequence). J lost 5 bases, V lost 0 bases, and 6 bases had no gene match. The CDR3 is CASSQELAGELDTQYF. CDR3 bases: TGTGCCAGCAGCCAAGAATTAGCGGGAGAGTTAGATACGCAGTATTTT.

In its sample, this clonotype was seen a few times. The CDR3 sequence is CASIWGQGQPQHF. The CDR3, as DNA: TGTGCCAGCATCTGGGGGCAAGGTCAGCCCCAGCATTTT. This chain uses TRBV6-1 with TRBJ1-5, with D possibly matching TRBD1 (6 bases). V was pared by 7 bases and J by 6 bases, with 13 bases between. CDR1 and CDR2 (germline): MNHNS, SASEGT. The CDR3 is 13 residues long.

Remarks on this clonotype: This clone may be a read error of a much larger clone one base away. The genes are TRBV15 and TRBJ2-7; 9 bases align to TRBD1. The germline V gene encodes CDR1 LNHNV and CDR2 YYDKDF (reference sequence). The junction had 15 bases not matched to a gene; V was cut back by 5 bases and J by 7 bases. The CDR3 runs 16 residues. The CDR3 DNA reads as TGTGCCACCAGCCGGGGGGACAGGGAATACTACAATGAGCAGTACTTC. It yields the protein CATSRGDREYYNEQYF.

The chain employs TRBV27 and TRBJ2-1, with D tentatively TRBD1 (5 bases). CDR3 size: 13 residues. V was clipped by 8 bases and J by 0 bases, with 8 bases between them. Germline V lookup: CDR1 MNHEY, CDR2 SMNVEV (reference sequence). CDR3 coding DNA: TGTGCCAGCTACAGGAGCTCCTACAATGAGCAGTTCTTC. Translated: CASYRSSYNEQFF.

This chain joins TRBV11-2 and TRBJ2-5, with TRBD1 identical over 8 bases. TRBJ2-7 explains the end of the DNA better; the J call may be wrong. Germline-derived CDR1 and CDR2 are SGHAT and FQNNGV. This CDR3 is built from 16 residues. The CDR3 loop reads CASSSLTGVKFYEQYF. The CDR3 region has the DNA TGTGCCAGCAGTTCACTGACAGGGGTCAAGTTTTACGAGCAGTACTTC.

This clonotype showed up just a few times. The chain couples TRBV29-1 to TRBJ2-5; 7 positions agree with TRBD1. The CDR3 is 12 residues long. The junction had 5 bases not matched to a gene; V was cut back by 6 bases and J by 4 bases. Germline V gene lookup returns CDR1 SQVTM and CDR2 ANQGSEA. This CDR3 reads CSVATGAETQYF. In nucleotides, the CDR3 is TGCAGCGTCGCCACAGGGGCAGAGACCCAGTACTTC.

V gene TRBV6-2 or TRBV6-3 combines with J gene TRBJ2-4; the D is unclear. The J call may be incorrect, as the DNA end agrees better with TRBJ2-7. Per the germline V gene, CDR1 is MNHEY and CDR2 is SVGEGT. The CDR3 extends over 11 amino acids. CDR3 loop: CASSQASEQYF. For the CDR3, the DNA is TGTGCCAGCTCCCAGGCCAGCGAGCAGTACTTC.

Many counts were recorded for this clonotype. One junction end disagrees with the germline gene, perhaps due to a read error. The gene calls are TRBV6-6 and TRBJ1-5, with D possibly TRBD1 on 6 matching bases. CDR1 and CDR2 from the germline V gene are MNHNY and SVGAGI (reference sequence). The CDR3 has 14 residues. The CDR3 reads CASRDPGGNQPQHF. DNA of the CDR3: TGTGCCAGCAGGGATCCGGGGGGCAACCAGCCCCAGCATTTT.

A remark on this clonotype: Its ends do not fully match the called genes, so a read error is possible. DNA for the CDR3: TGCAGTGCTAAACTAGCGGGAGACACAGATACGCGGTATTTT. Its translation is CSAKLAGDTDTRYF. The V gene is TRBV20-1, the J gene TRBJ2-3; 11 positions agree with TRBD2. Germline V gene sequence: CDR1 DFQATT, CDR2 SNEGSKA (reference sequence). The CDR3 sequence is 14 residues long.

For this clonotype: Given a much more abundant clone one base away, this may be a read error. The genes are TRBV29-1 and TRBJ2-1; perhaps D is TRBD1 or TRBD2 (6 bases each). The CDR3 covers 13 residues. V dropped 6 bases and J dropped 9 bases, with 18 bases sitting between them. The V gene's germline CDR1 is SQVTM and CDR2 ANQGSEA. CDR3 in amino acids: CSVAAMEGVEQFF. The CDR3 nucleotides are TGCAGCGTGGCCGCAATGGAGGGGGTTGAGCAGTTCTTC.

A single count supports this clonotype. As DNA, the CDR3 is TGCGCCAGCAGCTTGGACAGGCAGGCCTATGGCTACACCTTC. Residues: CASSLDRQAYGYTF. V and J are TRBV5-1 and TRBJ1-2; TRBD1 is a possible D gene (5 bases). From germline, CDR1 is SGHRS and CDR2 YFSETQ. The CDR3 covers 14 residues. Deletions cut 0 bases from V and 4 bases from J, with 10 bases between.

This clonotype has a count of ten or more. The CDR3 DNA is TGTGCCAGCAGTTTTAGCGGGAGAACCCGCGAGCAGTACTTC. Translating it yields CASSFSGRTREQYF. The rearrangement uses TRBV27 and TRBJ2-7, with 9 bases identical to TRBD2. Germline-derived CDR1 and CDR2 are MNHEY and SMNVEV (reference sequence). This CDR3 contains 14 residues. The ends lost 3 bases at V and 6 bases at J; junction bases unmatched: 6.

This chain uses TRBV7-2 with TRBJ2-1; D tentatively reads TRBD1 or TRBD2 (5 bases each). This CDR3 region has 15 residues. V was cut by 5 bases and J by 6 bases, with 17 bases left in between. Germline V CDR1 and CDR2: SGHTA, FQGNSA. The CDR3 here is CASSPLSGRCNEQFF. CDR3 DNA: TGTGCCAGCAGCCCCCTATCGGGACGCTGCAATGAGCAGTTCTTC.

The rearrangement joins TRBV2 to TRBJ2-3; the D gene is possibly TRBD2 (6 bases). Per the germline V gene, CDR1 is SNHLY and CDR2 is FYNNEI. Between the trimmed V and J ends, which lost 8 bases and 2 bases, there was a span of 17 bases. This CDR3 has 15 residues. CDR3 residues: CASANRDFTTDTQYF. Here the CDR3 DNA reads TGTGCCAGCGCAAACCGGGACTTTACCACAGATACGCAGTATTTT.

The chain has TRBV29-1 and TRBJ2-7; 9 bases fit TRBD1. Germline V gene data show CDR1 as SQVTM and CDR2 as ANQGSEA. This CDR3 is built from 13 residues. The V segment lost 7 bases and the J segment 3 bases; nucleotides outside the gene matches: 7. CDR3 residues: CSGGDREGYEQYF. In nucleotides, the CDR3 is TGCAGCGGGGGGGACAGGGAGGGCTACGAGCAGTACTTC.

This chain uses TRBV7-9 with TRBJ2-7; D remains unclear. Germline loops: CDR1 SEHNR, CDR2 FQNEAQ (reference sequence). V was pared by 0 bases and J by 3 bases, with 12 bases between. The CDR3 is 15 amino acids. CDR3 residues: CASSLAPSSGYEQYF. DNA of the CDR3: TGTGCCAGCAGCTTAGCACCATCGTCGGGCTACGAGCAGTACTTC.

The gene calls are TRBV15 and TRBJ2-7; maybe TRBD2 (5 bases). The better agreement between TRBJ2-5 and the DNA end casts doubt on the J call. The CDR3 is 13 amino acids. Looked up from germline, CDR1 is LNHNV and CDR2 is YYDKDF (reference sequence). The CDR3 sequence is CATSRVASKTQYF. CDR3 in DNA: TGTGCCACCAGCAGAGTTGCTAGCAAGACCCAGTACTTC.

This clonotype was seen repeatedly, ten times or more. CDR3 in amino acids: CASSSSGGTQYEQYF. CDR3 in DNA: TGTGCCAGCAGTTCTAGCGGGGGGACACAATACGAGCAGTACTTC. The V call is TRBV7-2, the J call TRBJ2-7, with 11 bases aligning to TRBD2. CDR1 and CDR2 from the germline V gene are SGHTA and FQGNSA. The CDR3 has 15 amino acids. The J segment lost 4 bases and the V segment lost 6 bases, leaving 8 bases of the junction unmatched.

This sequence joins TRBV7-9 and TRBJ2-1; 7 bases are shared with TRBD2. The germline CDR1 and CDR2 sequences are SEHNR and FQNEAQ (reference sequence). The V and J ends lost 5 bases and 7 bases, in that order; junction bases with no gene match: 11. CDR3 length: 15 amino acids. CDR3 DNA sequence: TGTGCCAGCAGCCTAGAAGGGACTATTGGGAATGAGCAGTTCTTC. Its translation: CASSLEGTIGNEQFF.

The V and J genes are TRBV6-6 and TRBJ2-5; D is perhaps TRBD1 or TRBD2 (5 bases each). CDR1 and CDR2 (germline): MNHNY, SVGAGI (reference sequence). Trimming removed 0 bases from V and 11 bases from J, with 19 bases in between. The CDR3 runs to 15 residues. The CDR3 loop is CASSYSGTEPYEQYF. CDR3 in DNA: TGTGCCAGCAGTTACTCGGGGACGGAGCCCTATGAGCAGTACTTC.

V and J are TRBV19 and TRBJ2-1; possibly TRBD2 for D (6 bases). Trimming shortened V by 3 bases and J by 6 bases, and 15 bases separated the two germline ends. The CDR3 has 15 amino acids. From germline, CDR1 is LNHDA and CDR2 SQIVND (reference sequence). The CDR3 DNA is TGTGCCAGTAGTATGGGCGGGAATCCTCTCAATGAGCAGTTCTTC. Translation gives CASSMGGNPLNEQFF.

This clonotype was seen only a few times. CDR3 DNA sequence: TGCGCCAGCAGCCCTCTAGCGGGAGGGCAGGGTGAGCAGTTCTTC. Protein: CASSPLAGGQGEQFF. The chain recombines TRBV5-1 with TRBJ2-1; TRBD2 agrees at 12 bases. V lost 4 bases and J lost 9; bases outside the gene matches: 8. The CDR3 loop spans 15 amino acids. CDR1 is SGHRS, CDR2 YFSETQ, per germline.

V and J are TRBV7-2 and TRBJ2-3; D remains ambiguous. Trimming cost V 0 bases and J 6 bases, with 22 bases left between them. Germline lookup yields CDR1 SGHTA and CDR2 FQGNSA. The CDR3 is 18 residues long. CDR3 protein: CASSLASFPIDSKDTQYF. DNA of the CDR3: TGTGCCAGCAGCTTAGCTTCATTTCCCATAGACTCGAAGGATACGCAGTATTTT.

The genes are TRBV20-1 and TRBJ2-5, with 11 bases matching TRBD2. Germline CDR1 and CDR2: DFQATT and SNEGSKA (reference sequence). This CDR3 has 14 residues. The V segment lost 5 bases and the J segment 1 base; nucleotides outside the gene matches: 3. The DNA of the CDR3 is TGCAGTGCTCTTAGCGGGAGGGCCCAAGAGACCCAGTACTTC. It is translated as CSALSGRAQETQYF.

The chain couples TRBV5-1 to TRBJ1-5; D not certain. V was clipped by 0 bases and J by 7 bases, with 11 bases between them. Germline CDR1 is SGHRS and CDR2 is YFSETQ. The CDR3 length is 14 residues. CDR3 nucleotides: TGCGCCAGCAGCTTGGACGGGGAGAACCAGCCCCAGCATTTT. Translated: CASSLDGENQPQHF.

Written as DNA, the CDR3 is TGTGCCAGCAGCTTTAGTGAGGGCCTTGGAGACGAGCAGTACTTC. It yields the protein CASSFSEGLGDEQYF. V gene TRBV7-2 combines with J gene TRBJ2-7, with a weak D call TRBD2 (5 bases). This CDR3 is 15 amino acids long. Germline values: CDR1 SGHTA, CDR2 FQGNSA. V was cut by 3 bases and J by 5 bases, with 17 bases left in between.